This entry describes one T cell receptor beta chain. Its antigen is as yet unknown. The data stem from a study of shared clonotypes between healthy human individuals. Study outcomes and limitations: In a handful of donors, around 5% of naive CD4 clonotypes appeared in common.

The length of the CDR3 is 13 residues. V shed 2 bases and J shed 4 bases, with 8 bases lying between them. From germline, CDR1 is MNHEY and CDR2 SVGAGI. In the authors' workflow: For the immunoSEQ data, sequences were junction-only without quality scores, so filtering differed. Using immunoSEQ multiplex PCR, the repertoire was profiled, and TCRdb retains in-frame clones only, with some absent. The DNA gave D and trimming, while V, J and clone size come from that table. The table includes millions of clones, over 90% detected once. The V and J genes are TRBV6-5 and TRBJ1-1; D is undetermined. The sample taken for sequencing was naive CD4+ T cells from PBMCs. Sample subset: CD45RA+ positively selected. The receptor was derived from a young man in good health. Some clones in this sample may be carry-over from other donors' samples. CDR3 sequence: CASSYREITEAFF. The CDR3, as DNA: TGTGCCAGCAGTTACAGGGAGATCACTGAAGCTTTCTTT.